The rows below give T cell receptor beta chains drawn from one sample of a study of blood T cell repertoires in COVID-19. Assay used: immunoSEQ multiplex PCR; TCRdb lists only in-frame clones, some missing. The data contain about 60,000 clones, roughly 88% of them singletons. The sequencing sample was made of peripheral blood. These receptor sequences come from a man between 60 and 75 years old with acute or convalescent COVID-19. The CDR3 runs from the conserved cysteine through the conserved F or W. D genes are given only for firm matches. Clone size is shown for a subset of rows, as once, few, many or a class of expanded clone.

>TRBV2|-|-|TRBJ1-5|15
CASSKHWTANQPQHF
TGTGCCAGCTCTAAACATTGGACTGCCAATCAGCCCCAGCATTTT
>TRBV18|-|TRBD1|TRBJ2-5|15
CASSPGTAAVETQYF
TGTGCCAGCTCACCCGGGACAGCCGCGGTGGAGACCCAGTACTTC
>TRBV2|-|TRBD2|TRBJ2-6|18
CASTSGSGGTLGANVLTF
TGTGCCAGCACCTCGGGATCGGGAGGAACTCTTGGGGCCAACGTCCTGACTTTC
>TRBV15|-|TRBD2|TRBJ2-5|15
CATSARLAGRETQYF
TGTGCCACCAGCGCACGACTAGCGGGAAGGGAGACCCAGTACTTC
>TRBV28|-|TRBD2|TRBJ2-1|14
CASSPPPGGREQFF
TGTGCCAGCAGTCCCCCTCCGGGGGGGCGGGAGCAGTTCTTC
>TRBV2|once|TRBD1|TRBJ1-2|14
CASSGTGGSYGYTF
TGTGCCAGCAGTGGGACAGGGGGCAGCTATGGCTACACCTTC
>TRBV27|-|-|TRBJ1-1|15
CASSFGKLGNTEAFF
TGTGCCAGCAGTTTCGGGAAACTCGGGAACACTGAAGCTTTCTTT
>TRBV19|few|-|TRBJ2-1|16
CASRGLLRERTNEQFF
TGTGCCAGTAGGGGGCTTCTGAGAGAGAGGACCAATGAGCAGTTCTTC
>TRBV30|-|-|TRBJ1-2|11
CAWSNGYGYTF
TGTGCCTGGAGTAACGGGTATGGCTACACCTTC
>TRBV24-1|-|-|TRBJ2-3|13
CATSEDGADTQYF
TGTGCCACCAGTGAGGACGGGGCAGATACGCAGTATTTT
>TRBV5-1|-|TRBD1|TRBJ2-2|16
CASSPWTGGAGGELFF
TGCGCCAGCAGCCCCTGGACAGGGGGCGCCGGCGGGGAGCTGTTTTTT
>TRBV6-6|-|-|TRBJ1-5|13
CASSYVGSQPQHF
TGTGCCAGCAGTTATGTGGGGAGTCAGCCCCAGCATTTT
>TRBV19|-|-|TRBJ2-7|13
CASSASYVREQYF
TGTGCCAGTAGTGCTAGCTATGTCCGCGAGCAGTACTTC
>TRBV5-4|-|-|TRBJ2-4|16
CASSLSPDRAKNIQYF
TGTGCCAGCAGCCTCTCTCCCGACAGGGCCAAAAACATTCAGTACTTC
>TRBV28|-|-|TRBJ2-3|12
CASSSNPRTQYF
TGTGCCAGCAGTTCTAACCCCCGTACGCAGTATTTT
>TRBV5-4|-|-|TRBJ1-1|15
CASSLASGGKGEAFF
TGTGCCAGCAGCTTGGCTTCGGGGGGGAAGGGTGAAGCTTTCTTT
>TRBV11-2|-|-|TRBJ2-7|15
CASSLGRTLGFEQYF
TGTGCCAGCAGCTTAGGGCGGACTTTAGGCTTCGAGCAGTACTTC
>TRBV6-1|-|TRBD1|TRBJ2-7|15
CASSEMDRVGGEQYF
TGTGCCAGCAGTGAGATGGACAGGGTAGGGGGCGAGCAGTACTTC
>TRBV25-1|-|-|TRBJ1-1|13
CASSETYPRRAFF
TGTGCCAGCAGTGAAACGTACCCTAGGAGGGCTTTCTTT
>TRBV15|-|TRBD1|TRBJ1-2|15
CATSRDSQGARGYTF
TGTGCCACCAGCAGAGATTCGCAGGGGGCGAGGGGCTACACCTTC
>TRBV6-6|-|-|TRBJ2-1|13
CASHASSYNEQFF
TGTGCCAGCCATGCGAGCTCCTACAATGAGCAGTTCTTC
>TRBV7-8|-|TRBD2|TRBJ2-5|15
CASSLGLADQETQYF
TGTGCCAGCAGCTTGGGACTAGCGGACCAAGAGACCCAGTACTTC
>TRBV5-6|-|TRBD1|TRBJ1-6|14
CASSDGTGVNPLHF
TGTGCCAGCAGCGACGGGACAGGGGTAAACCCCCTCCACTTT
>TRBV1|once|-|TRBJ2-7|17
CTSSPDFKRESTYEQYF
TGCACCAGCAGCCCAGACTTTAAGCGGGAGAGTACCTACGAGCAGTACTTC
>TRBV20-1|-|-|TRBJ2-3|15
CSASLLGGNTDTQYF
TGCAGTGCTAGTCTCCTAGGCGGAAACACAGATACGCAGTATTTT
>TRBV7-3|-|-|TRBJ2-3|14
CASSASMYTDTQYF
TGTGCCAGCAGCGCATCTATGTACACAGATACGCAGTATTTT
>TRBV7-3|-|-|TRBJ2-1|15
CASSLGISVYNEQFF
TGTGCCAGCAGCTTAGGTATAAGCGTCTACAATGAGCAGTTCTTC
>TRBV29-1|-|TRBD2|TRBJ2-1|18
CSVEGGTSGEVLYNEQFF
TGCAGCGTTGAAGGGGGGACTAGCGGGGAGGTCTTGTACAATGAGCAGTTCTTC
>TRBV28|-|-|TRBJ2-1|15
CASSLAGSVYNEQFF
TGTGCCAGCAGTTTAGCGGGATCCGTCTACAATGAGCAGTTCTTC
>TRBV19|-|TRBD1|TRBJ1-2|13
CASTEQGDYGYTF
TGTGCCAGTACCGAACAGGGGGACTATGGCTACACCTTC
>TRBV27|-|TRBD2|TRBJ2-1|15
CASSYSSGIVHEQFF
TGTGCCAGCAGTTACTCCAGCGGGATAGTACATGAGCAGTTCTTC
>TRBV5-1|-|-|TRBJ2-3|14
CASSVGVLTDTQYF
TGCGCCAGCAGCGTGGGCGTCCTTACAGATACGCAGTATTTT
>TRBV7-3|-|TRBD2|TRBJ2-7|13
CASSRSGSYEQYF
TGTGCCAGCAGCCGCAGCGGGAGTTACGAGCAGTACTTC
>TRBV18|-|TRBD2|TRBJ2-1|15
CASSPLAGGYNEQFF
TGTGCCAGCTCACCCCTAGCGGGGGGGTACAATGAGCAGTTCTTC
>TRBV21-1|-|-|TRBJ2-7|19
CASSKVWFLIGSEAYEQYF
TGTGCCAGCAGCAAAGTATGGTTTTTAATAGGCTCAGAGGCCTACGAGCAGTACTTC
>TRBV5-1|-|TRBD2|TRBJ2-7|15
CASSPGGTFSYEQYF
TGCGCCAGCAGCCCGGGAGGGACTTTCTCCTACGAGCAGTACTTC
>TRBV30|-|TRBD2|TRBJ2-1|15
CAWSPRGLPYNEQFF
TGTGCCTGGAGTCCAAGGGGACTACCGTACAATGAGCAGTTCTTC
>TRBV6-1|once|-|TRBJ2-2|15
CASSEGTPNTGELFF
TGTGCCAGCAGTGAAGGGACACCAAACACCGGGGAGCTGTTTTTT
>TRBV18|-|-|TRBJ1-3|15
CASSPSHPSGNTIYF
TGTGCCAGCTCACCTTCACACCCCTCTGGAAACACCATATATTTT
>TRBV5-8|-|TRBD1|TRBJ1-5|15
CASSLGQGINQPQHF
TGTGCCAGCAGCTTGGGACAGGGGATAAATCAGCCCCAGCATTTT
>TRBV20-1|-|-|TRBJ1-4|11
CSARQEEKLFF
TGCAGTGCTAGACAGGAAGAAAAACTGTTTTTT
>TRBV7-7|few|-|TRBJ2-7|12
CASSPTGYEQYF
TGTGCTAGCAGCCCCACAGGGTACGAGCAGTACTTC
>TRBV5-4|-|-|TRBJ2-1|16
CASSLAGRGAYTEQFF
TGTGCCAGCAGCTTGGCCGGGCGGGGAGCCTACACTGAGCAGTTCTTC
>TRBV18|-|TRBD2|TRBJ2-5|13
CASSLLASETQYF
TGTGCCAGCTCACTACTAGCGTCGGAGACCCAGTACTTC
>TRBV18|-|TRBD2|TRBJ2-5|15
CASSLRTSGEETQYF
TGTGCCAGCTCACTGCGGACTAGCGGGGAAGAGACCCAGTACTTC
>TRBV27|-|TRBD1|TRBJ2-3|14
CASRVTGRTDTQYF
TGTGCCAGCAGGGTGACAGGGCGCACAGATACGCAGTATTTT
>TRBV12-5|few|-|TRBJ1-1|15
CASGLDLRLGTEAFF
TGTGCTAGTGGTTTGGACCTTAGACTAGGCACTGAAGCTTTCTTT
>TRBV3-1/TRBV3-2|-|-|TRBJ1-1|15
CASSQGGRTREVAFF
TGTGCCAGCAGCCAAGGTGGCAGGACGCGGGAGGTAGCTTTCTTT
>TRBV18|-|TRBD1|TRBJ1-5|15
CASSPQGASNQPQHF
TGTGCCAGCTCACCTCAGGGGGCCAGCAATCAGCCCCAGCATTTT
>TRBV30|-|TRBD2|TRBJ2-5|17
CAWNTGLAGSRGETQYF
TGTGCCTGGAACACGGGACTAGCGGGCTCGAGGGGGGAGACCCAGTACTTC
>TRBV29-1|-|TRBD1|TRBJ2-1|13
CSVEGQTNNEQFF
TGCAGCGTTGAGGGACAGACCAACAATGAGCAGTTCTTC
>TRBV28|-|-|TRBJ2-6|15
CASSLSGFGANVLTF
TGTGCCAGCAGTTTATCAGGGTTTGGGGCCAACGTCCTGACTTTC
>TRBV29-1|once|TRBD2|TRBJ2-7|12
CSVWTRSHEQYF
TGCAGCGTCTGGACTAGATCCCACGAGCAGTACTTC
>TRBV11-3|few|TRBD1|TRBJ2-5|15
CASSLVGTGSGTQYF
TGTGCCAGCAGCTTAGTTGGGACAGGGTCGGGGACCCAGTACTTC
>TRBV5-1|-|TRBD1|TRBJ2-7|17
CASSLGWTGANSYEQYF
TGCGCCAGCAGCTTGGGTTGGACAGGGGCAAACTCCTACGAGCAGTACTTC